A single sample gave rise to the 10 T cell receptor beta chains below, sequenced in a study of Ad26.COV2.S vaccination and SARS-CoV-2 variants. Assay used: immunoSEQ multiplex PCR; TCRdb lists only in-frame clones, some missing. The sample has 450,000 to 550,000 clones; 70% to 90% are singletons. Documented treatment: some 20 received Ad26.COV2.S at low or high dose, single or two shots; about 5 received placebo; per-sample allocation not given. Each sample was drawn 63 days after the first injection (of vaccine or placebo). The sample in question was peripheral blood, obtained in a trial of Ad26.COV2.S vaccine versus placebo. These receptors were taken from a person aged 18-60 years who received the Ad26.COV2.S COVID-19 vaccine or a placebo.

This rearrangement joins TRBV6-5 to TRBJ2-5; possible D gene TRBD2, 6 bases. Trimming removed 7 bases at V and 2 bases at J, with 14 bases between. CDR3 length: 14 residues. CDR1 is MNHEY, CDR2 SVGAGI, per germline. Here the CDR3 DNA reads TGTGCCAGCACCAGGGAGGATAAACAAGAGACCCAGTACTTC. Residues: CASTREDKQETQYF.

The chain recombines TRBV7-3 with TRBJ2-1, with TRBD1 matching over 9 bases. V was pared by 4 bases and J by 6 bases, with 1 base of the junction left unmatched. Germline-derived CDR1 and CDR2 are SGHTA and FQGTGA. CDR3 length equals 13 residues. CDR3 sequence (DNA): TGTGCCAGCAGCTGGACAGGGGTCAATGAGCAGTTCTTC. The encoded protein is CASSWTGVNEQFF.

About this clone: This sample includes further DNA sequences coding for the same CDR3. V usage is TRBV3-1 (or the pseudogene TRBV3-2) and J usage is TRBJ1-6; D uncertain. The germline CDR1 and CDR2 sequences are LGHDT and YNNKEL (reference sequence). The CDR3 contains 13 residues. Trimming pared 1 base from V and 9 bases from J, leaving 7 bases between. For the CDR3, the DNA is TGTGCCAGCAGCCAAGGGTACCGTTCACCCCTCCACTTT. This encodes CASSQGYRSPLHF.

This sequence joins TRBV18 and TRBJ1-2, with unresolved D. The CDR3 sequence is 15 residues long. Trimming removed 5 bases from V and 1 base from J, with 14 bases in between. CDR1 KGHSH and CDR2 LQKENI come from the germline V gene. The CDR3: CASSGYNLSNYGYTF. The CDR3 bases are TGTGCCAGCTCAGGATACAACCTCAGTAACTATGGCTACACCTTC.

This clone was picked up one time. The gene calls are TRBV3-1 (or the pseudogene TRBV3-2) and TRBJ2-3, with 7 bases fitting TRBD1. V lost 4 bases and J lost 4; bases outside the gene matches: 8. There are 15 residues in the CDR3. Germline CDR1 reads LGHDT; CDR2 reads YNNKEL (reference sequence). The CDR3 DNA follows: TGTGCCAGCAGCCGCTCGACAGGGTGGGCAGATACGCAGTATTTT. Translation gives CASSRSTGWADTQYF.

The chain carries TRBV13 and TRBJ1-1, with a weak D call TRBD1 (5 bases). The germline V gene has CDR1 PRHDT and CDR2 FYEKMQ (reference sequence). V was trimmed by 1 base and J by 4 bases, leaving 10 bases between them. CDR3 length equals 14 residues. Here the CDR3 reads CASSLVGVSTEAFF. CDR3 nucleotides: TGTGCCAGCAGCTTAGTAGGGGTTAGCACTGAAGCTTTCTTT.

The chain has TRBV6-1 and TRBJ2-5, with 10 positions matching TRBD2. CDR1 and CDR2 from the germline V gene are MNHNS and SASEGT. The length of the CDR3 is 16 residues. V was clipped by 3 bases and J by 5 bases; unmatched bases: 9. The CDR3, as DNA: TGTGCCAGCAGTGAGACGAGCGGGAGGGTCCGGGAGACCCAGTACTTC. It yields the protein CASSETSGRVRETQYF.

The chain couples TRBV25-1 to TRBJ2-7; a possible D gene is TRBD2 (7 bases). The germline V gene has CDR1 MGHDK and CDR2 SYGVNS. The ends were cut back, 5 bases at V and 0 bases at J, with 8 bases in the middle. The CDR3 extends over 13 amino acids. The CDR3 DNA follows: TGTGCCAGCAGTCGGGGGGCCTCCTACGAGCAGTACTTC. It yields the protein CASSRGASYEQYF.

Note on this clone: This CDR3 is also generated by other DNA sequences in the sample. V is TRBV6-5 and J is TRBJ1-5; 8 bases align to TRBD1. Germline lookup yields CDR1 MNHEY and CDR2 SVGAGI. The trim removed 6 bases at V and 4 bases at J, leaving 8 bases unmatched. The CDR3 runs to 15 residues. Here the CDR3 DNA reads TGTGCCAGCAGACCCGGACAGGGAAGGAATCAGCCCCAGCATTTT. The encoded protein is CASRPGQGRNQPQHF.

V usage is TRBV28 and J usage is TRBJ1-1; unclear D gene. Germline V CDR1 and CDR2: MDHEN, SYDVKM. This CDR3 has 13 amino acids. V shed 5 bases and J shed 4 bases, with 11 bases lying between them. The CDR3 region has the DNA TGTGCCAGCAGTCGAAAGGCGGGCACTGAAGCTTTCTTT. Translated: CASSRKAGTEAFF.